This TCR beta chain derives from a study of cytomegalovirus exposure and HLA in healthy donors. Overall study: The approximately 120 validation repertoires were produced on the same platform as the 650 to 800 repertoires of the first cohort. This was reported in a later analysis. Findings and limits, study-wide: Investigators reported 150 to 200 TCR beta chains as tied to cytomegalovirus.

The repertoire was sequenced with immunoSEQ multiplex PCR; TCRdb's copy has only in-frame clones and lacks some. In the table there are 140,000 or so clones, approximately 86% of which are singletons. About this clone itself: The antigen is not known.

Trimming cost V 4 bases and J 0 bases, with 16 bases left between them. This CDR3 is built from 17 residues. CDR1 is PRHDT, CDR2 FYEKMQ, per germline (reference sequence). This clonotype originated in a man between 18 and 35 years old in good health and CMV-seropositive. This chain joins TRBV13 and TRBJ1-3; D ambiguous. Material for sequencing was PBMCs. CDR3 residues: CASSYMSSRSSGNTIYF. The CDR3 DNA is TGTGCCAGCAGCTATATGAGTTCCCGAAGCTCTGGAAACACCATATATTTT.